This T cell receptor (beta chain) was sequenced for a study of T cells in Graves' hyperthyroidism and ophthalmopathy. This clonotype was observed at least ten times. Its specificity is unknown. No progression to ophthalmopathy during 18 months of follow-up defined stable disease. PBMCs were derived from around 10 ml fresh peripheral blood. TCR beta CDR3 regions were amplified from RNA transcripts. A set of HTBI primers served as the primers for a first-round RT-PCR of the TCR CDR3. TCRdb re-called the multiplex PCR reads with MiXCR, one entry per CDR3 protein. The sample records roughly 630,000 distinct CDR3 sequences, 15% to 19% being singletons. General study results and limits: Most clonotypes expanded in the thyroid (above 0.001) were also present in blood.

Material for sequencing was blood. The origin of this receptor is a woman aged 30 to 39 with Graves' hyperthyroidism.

The CDR3 DNA reads as TGCAGTGCTAGAATCGTCGGAGCTAGTACCTACGAGCAGTACTTC. Its translation is CSARIVGASTYEQYF. This chain joins TRBV20-1 and TRBJ2-7; D remains ambiguous. V was clipped by 2 bases and J by 2 bases, with 16 bases between them. This CDR3 contains 15 residues. Germline CDR1 is DFQATT and CDR2 is SNEGSKA (reference sequence).